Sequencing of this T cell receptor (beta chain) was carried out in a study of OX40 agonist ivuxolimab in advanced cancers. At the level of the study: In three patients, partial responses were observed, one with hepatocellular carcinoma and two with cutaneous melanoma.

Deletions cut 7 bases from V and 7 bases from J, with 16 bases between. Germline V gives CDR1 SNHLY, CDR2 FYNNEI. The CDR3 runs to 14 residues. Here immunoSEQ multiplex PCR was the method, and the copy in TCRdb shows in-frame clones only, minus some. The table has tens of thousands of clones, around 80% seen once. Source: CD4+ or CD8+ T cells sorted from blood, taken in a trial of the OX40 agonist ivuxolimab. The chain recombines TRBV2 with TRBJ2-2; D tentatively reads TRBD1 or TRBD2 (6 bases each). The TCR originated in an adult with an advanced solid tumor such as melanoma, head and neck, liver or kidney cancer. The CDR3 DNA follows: TGTGCCAGCACTAATAGAGGGGGGATCGGGGAGCTGTTTTTT. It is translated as CASTNRGGIGELFF.